A selection of T cell receptor beta chains follows, all from one sample in a study of breast tumors, draining lymph nodes, adjacent tissues. One entry per CDR3 protein, called by TCRdb with MiXCR from the multiplex PCR reads. This sample has 200,000 to 250,000 distinct CDR3 sequences, with approximately 31% found just once. Sequencing input: axillary lymph node tissue. These receptors were collected from a female donor with breast cancer. Some clones in this sample may be carry-over from other donors' samples. Both conserved end residues are trimmed from each CDR3.

len | v_gene | CDR3aa
14 | TRBV12-3/TRBV12-4 | ASSPQGANSNQPQH
13 | TRBV5-5 | ASSLNLEIRETQY
14 | TRBV13 | ASSFKGRTSGNEQF
13 | TRBV5-6 | ASSPLTNKGSPPH
12 | TRBV4-3 | ASRGQGLNEKLF
12 | TRBV19 | ASSIQGAQEKLF
12 | TRBV9 | ASSMLAGASEQF
13 | TRBV19 | ASSIATTGTDTQY
13 | TRBV7-7 | ASSLKGLYQETQH
11 | TRBV29-1 | SVEGGGLETQY
12 | TRBV6-6 | ASSHRGPPSEQY
14 | TRBV6-1 | ASRRSLEGVGNEQF
13 | TRBV9 | ASSVGQGGTDTQY
12 | TRBV6-1 | ASSATGNNQPQH
12 | TRBV20-1 | SAISDRGRTEQY
14 | TRBV5-1 | ASSLVGGGRSYEQY
12 | TRBV20-1 | SARDPRAGQPQH
13 | TRBV7-9 | ASSSFGTGTYEQY
13 | TRBV20-1 | SAQTGGAGNQPQH
11 | TRBV30 | AWSRSGAYEQY
9 | TRBV2 | ASQGREKLF
11 | TRBV20-1 | SARGTGENGYT
12 | TRBV19 | ASSMGAGTDTQY
15 | TRBV20-1 | SVPDPHKPTNTGELF
12 | TRBV20-1 | SARGFGEVDGHT
11 | TRBV12-3/TRBV12-4 | ASSRLAGGEQY
15 | TRBV6-6 | ASSYHPRDRGNQPQH
13 | TRBV7-3 | ASSYSGISTGTQY
11 | TRBV27 | ASSADKDYGYT
11 | TRBV6-1 | ASMGRREGEQF
13 | TRBV9 | ASSPWGLALDTQY
13 | TRBV24-1 | ATGTSGRRTDTQY
12 | TRBV5-1 | ASGGGTPTDTQY
11 | TRBV12-3/TRBV12-4 | ASTLGTWETQY
10 | TRBV6-6 | ASAPGSYEQY
12 | TRBV5-1 | ASSPAGYYNEQF
11 | TRBV11-2 | ASSLDRTPEAF
13 | TRBV5-5 | ASSIDRGGGNTQY
13 | TRBV28 | ASSTPSTGVSPLH
14 | TRBV5-6 | ASSFVRLAGVYEQF